The entry below gives a single T cell receptor (beta chain) sequence along with its context. What it binds is unknown. This sample stems from a study of vaccination effects on CD4 cells after COVID-19. Study details: Pools of viral peptides were used by the ViraFEST assay to expand antigen-specific CD4+ T cells ahead of sequencing. In culture with 10 IU/ml IL-2 and approximately 9.1 ug/ml peptides, PBMC were grown at fewer than 2.5 million per well.

CD4+ T cells were isolated after around ten days of culture. No vaccinee had earlier SARS-CoV-2 infection, and nucleocapsid antibodies were negative. The CDR3 covers 14 residues. The V and J ends lost 6 bases and 5 bases, in that order; junction bases with no gene match: 3. CDR1 and CDR2 (germline): ENHRY, SYGVKD. Produced via immunoSEQ multiplex PCR; TCRdb's table is partial and in-frame only. Here the sample spans some 50,000 clones, more than 65% being singletons. This receptor was taken from a human donor who received a COVID-19 vaccine. The sequencing used CD4+ T cells from PBMCs cultured without peptide, collected before COVID-19 vaccination. The chain employs TRBV10-3 and TRBJ2-2; 10 bases map to TRBD2. The CDR3 nucleotides read TGTGCCATCAGCCCGACTAGCGGGACCGGGGAGCTGTTTTTT. Translation: CAISPTSGTGELFF.